The next 29 T cell receptor beta chains were all read from a single sample in a study of T cells after posttransplantation cyclophosphamide. Sequencing was performed with immunoSEQ multiplex PCR; in TCRdb, only in-frame clones are kept and a portion is missing. Found here are 35,000 to 40,000 clones, no singletons; the ten largest cover about 2.3%. Sequenced sample: PBMCs. The receptor source for this set is a man aged 50 to 59 in good health, CMV-negative, and a related stem cell transplant donor.

This clone was counted at least ten times. The chain employs TRBV29-1 and TRBJ2-7, with TRBD1 matching over 7 bases. Germline trimming cut 4 bases from V and 0 bases from J; bases unmatched to any gene: 6. This CDR3 has 14 amino acids. Germline CDR1 SQVTM, CDR2 ANQGSEA. In DNA form, the CDR3 reads TGCAGCGTTGGAGGCAGGGGGAGCTCCTACGAGCAGTACTTC. Amino acids: CSVGGRGSSYEQYF.

The sample holds many counts of this clone. J is TRBJ2-1 and V is TRBV13, with 9 bases identical to TRBD1. V trimming: 6 bases; J trimming: 8 bases; junction bases outside the gene matches: 8. CDR3 length equals 14 residues. Germline V gives CDR1 PRHDT, CDR2 FYEKMQ (reference sequence). The CDR3 protein is CASSSGTGFDEQFF. The CDR3 region has the DNA TGTGCCAGCAGTTCCGGGACAGGGTTCGATGAGCAGTTCTTC.

This clone was found many times. The chain uses TRBV7-9 and TRBJ1-2, with TRBD1 as a possible D gene (6 bases). The V gene lost 6 bases and the J gene lost 7 bases, with 15 bases spanning the gap. The CDR3 has 13 residues. Germline lookup yields CDR1 SEHNR and CDR2 FQNEAQ (reference sequence). The CDR3 loop is CASRGQGIGGYTF. The CDR3 DNA reads as TGTGCCAGCAGAGGGCAGGGGATCGGTGGCTACACCTTC.

Ten or more counts support this clone. The V gene is TRBV7-9, the J gene TRBJ1-2; D not certain. V was pared by 0 bases and J by 5 bases, with 7 bases between. Germline V gene data show CDR1 as SEHNR and CDR2 as FQNEAQ (reference sequence). This CDR3 spans 13 amino acids. The CDR3 here is CASSLAAEYGYTF. CDR3 nucleotides: TGTGCCAGCAGCTTAGCGGCAGAATATGGCTACACCTTC.

There are many counts of this clone. The rearrangement joins TRBV18 to TRBJ2-1, with 8 nucleotides matching TRBD2. The germline V gene has CDR1 KGHSH and CDR2 LQKENI. V lost 7 bases and J lost 14; bases outside the gene matches: 7. The CDR3 totals 11 residues. The CDR3 nucleotides are TGTGCCAGCTGGCTCCGAGCGGGAGAGTTCTTC. This translates into CASWLRAGEFF.

At least ten counts were recorded for this clone. V gene TRBV28 combines with J gene TRBJ2-2; D is perhaps TRBD1 (5 bases). The CDR3 sequence is 16 residues long. Deletions cut 5 bases from V and 0 bases from J, with 13 bases between. Germline V gene sequence: CDR1 MDHEN, CDR2 SYDVKM. The DNA for the CDR3 is TGTGCCAGCAGTGCCGTGGCAGGGACGAACACCGGGGAGCTGTTTTTT. Amino acids: CASSAVAGTNTGELFF.

This clone was recorded many times. This sequence joins TRBV7-9 and TRBJ1-2; D is possibly TRBD1 (6 bases). CDR1 SEHNR and CDR2 FQNEAQ come from the germline V gene (reference sequence). Trimming shortened V by 2 bases and J by 6 bases, and 19 bases separated the two germline ends. This CDR3 spans 16 amino acids. The CDR3 protein is CASSLTSQGRRHGYTF. The CDR3 DNA sequence: TGTGCCAGCAGCTTAACGAGCCAGGGGAGAAGGCATGGCTACACCTTC.

This clone came up many times. The chain has TRBV10-3 and TRBJ1-2, with 9 bases matching TRBD1. Germline CDR1 and CDR2: ENHRY and SYGVKD. Unmatched junction bases numbered 10, after V lost 3 bases and J lost 8 bases. The CDR3 sequence is 15 residues long. The CDR3 region has the DNA TGTGCCATCAGTGACTCCCGGACAGGGGTTCAGGGCTACACCTTC. Protein sequence: CAISDSRTGVQGYTF.

The CDR3 loop is CASSLVAGAQDSPLHF. CDR3 nucleotide sequence: TGTGCCAGCAGCTTAGTTGCAGGGGCGCAGGATTCACCCCTCCACTTT. The chain links TRBV7-6 to TRBJ1-6; tentatively, D is TRBD1 (6 bases). The V gene lost 1 base and the J gene lost 8 bases, with 15 bases spanning the gap. The CDR3 is 16 amino acids. Germline V gene sequence: CDR1 SGHVS, CDR2 FNYEAQ.

This clone was seen many times. This chain connects TRBV19 to TRBJ2-7; D is undetermined. V lost 3 bases and J lost 5, with 11 bases in between. Germline V gene sequence: CDR1 LNHDA, CDR2 SQIVND (reference sequence). The CDR3 covers 13 residues. The CDR3 DNA sequence: TGTGCCAGTAGTATCGACGAGGCGAACGAGCAGTACTTC. It specifies CASSIDEANEQYF.

This clone was recorded at least ten times. This rearrangement joins TRBV6-5 to TRBJ1-1; D remains unclear. The CDR3 sequence is 16 residues long. CDR1 and CDR2 (germline): MNHEY, SVGAGI. V was trimmed by 0 bases and J by 4 bases, leaving 15 bases between them. CDR3: CASSYSIPGMVTEAFF. For the CDR3, the DNA is TGTGCCAGCAGTTACTCGATACCGGGGATGGTCACTGAAGCTTTCTTT.

There are many counts of this clone. The chain links TRBV2 to TRBJ1-1; D is unresolved. Trimming removed 8 bases from V and 4 bases from J, with 20 bases in between. Germline V gene sequence: CDR1 SNHLY, CDR2 FYNNEI. This CDR3 is built from 15 residues. For the CDR3, the DNA is TGTGCCAGCCATAAGCCCGGGGAAAGTACCACTGAAGCTTTCTTT. Amino acid sequence: CASHKPGESTTEAFF.

This clone was recorded many times. V usage is TRBV9 and J usage is TRBJ2-2, with unresolved D. Between the trimmed V and J ends, which lost 4 bases and 6 bases, there was a span of 7 bases. The CDR3 sequence is 12 residues long. The V gene's germline CDR1 is SGDLS and CDR2 YYNGEE. The CDR3 loop reads CASSQAPGELFF. The CDR3 nucleotides read TGTGCCAGCAGCCAAGCCCCCGGGGAGCTGTTTTTT.

The table lists this clone with many counts. The rearrangement uses TRBV5-6 and TRBJ1-2, with D possibly matching TRBD1 (5 bases). The CDR3 consists of 14 residues. Trimming cost V 4 bases and J 3 bases, with 13 bases left between them. Germline CDR1 reads SGHDT; CDR2 reads YYEEEE. Here the CDR3 DNA reads TGTGCCAGCAGCCCCCTTGACAGCTACTATGGCTACACCTTC. Translated: CASSPLDSYYGYTF.

The chain carries TRBV27 and TRBJ2-3; possibly TRBD2 for D (5 bases). This CDR3 has 14 amino acids. V was clipped by 0 bases and J by 1 base, with 5 bases between them. The germline V gene has CDR1 MNHEY and CDR2 SMNVEV (reference sequence). In DNA form, the CDR3 reads TGTGCCAGCAGTTTATCGAGGGGCACAGATACGCAGTATTTT. This sequence encodes CASSLSRGTDTQYF.

This clone was detected many times. The chain combines TRBV6-1 with TRBJ1-2, with D hard to call. V was cut by 1 base and J by 10 bases, with 10 bases left in between. CDR3 length: 12 residues. Germline CDR1 MNHNS, CDR2 SASEGT. CDR3 DNA: TGTGCCAGCAGTGAAGGGGCTGTCGCCTACACCTTC. Translating it yields CASSEGAVAYTF.

This clone was detected many times. An end of the junction does not agree with germline; a read error may underlie this. The V gene is TRBV7-7, the J gene TRBJ2-1; TRBD1 is a possible D gene (5 bases). This CDR3 region has 13 residues. Germline V lookup: CDR1 SSHAT, CDR2 FNYEAQ (reference sequence). The CDR3: CASSSRRGNEQFF. The CDR3 DNA is TGTGCTAGCAGCTCCCGAAGGGGCAATGAGCAGTTCTTC.

This clone was observed at least ten times. The chain joins TRBV18 to TRBJ2-3; TRBD1 agrees at 7 bases. This CDR3 has 14 amino acids. Germline trimming cut 5 bases from V and 4 bases from J; bases unmatched to any gene: 6. CDR1 is KGHSH, CDR2 LQKENI, per germline. The CDR3 loop reads CASSTGTASDTQYF. The CDR3 coding sequence is TGTGCCAGCTCAACCGGGACAGCCTCAGATACGCAGTATTTT.

This clone was observed at least ten times. V usage is TRBV4-3 and J usage is TRBJ1-2; no reliable D call. Germline CDR1 reads LGHNA; CDR2 reads YSLEER. This CDR3 spans 15 amino acids. V was cut by 0 bases and J by 2 bases, with 10 bases left in between. CDR3 nucleotide sequence: TGCGCCAGCAGCCAAGAAGAGGCAAGCAACTATGGCTACACCTTC. This encodes CASSQEEASNYGYTF.

Only a few counts were recorded for this clone. The chain couples TRBV11-3 to TRBJ1-6; weak D call: TRBD1 (5 bases). The germline V and J ends were trimmed by 7 bases and 8 bases, with 15 bases remaining between them. CDR3 length: 14 residues. Germline V CDR1 and CDR2: SGHNT, YENEEA. CDR3 nucleotide sequence: TGTGCCAGCAACGGGGGTCTTCTTTATTCACCCCTCCACTTT. Amino acid sequence: CASNGGLLYSPLHF. Full variable domain (rest looked up from reference TRBV11-3 and TRBJ1-6): EAGVVQSPRYKIIEKKQPVAFWCNPISGHNTLYWYLQNLGQGPELLIRYENEEAVDDSQLPKDRFSAERLKGVDSTLKIQPAELGDSAVYLCASNGGLLYSPLHFGNGTRLTVT.

This clone was counted between two and nine times. The chain couples TRBV18 to TRBJ2-7; perhaps TRBD1 as D (5 bases). Germline lookup yields CDR1 KGHSH and CDR2 LQKENI. CDR3 size: 16 residues. Deletions cut 6 bases from V and 4 bases from J, with 22 bases between. The CDR3, as DNA: TGTGCCAGCTCCAAGCCGAACATTGGGGCGGTGTACGAGCAGTACTTC. Translating gives CASSKPNIGAVYEQYF.

This clone occurred many times. V and J are TRBV10-2 and TRBJ2-2, with D perhaps matching TRBD1 (5 bases). CDR1 WSHSY and CDR2 SAAADI come from the germline V gene. V was pared by 4 bases and J by 5 bases, with 11 bases between. CDR3 length: 14 residues. In DNA, the CDR3 is TGCGCCAGCAGTGGGACACCGAGGACCGGGGAGCTGTTTTTT. As protein: CASSGTPRTGELFF.

This clone was counted a few times. The chain uses TRBV27 and TRBJ2-1; 9 bases align to TRBD2. This CDR3 is 15 amino acids long. The V and J ends lost 6 bases and 6 bases, in that order; junction bases with no gene match: 9. Germline V gives CDR1 MNHEY, CDR2 SMNVEV (reference sequence). The CDR3 sequence is CASSPRSGRRNEQFF. CDR3 bases: TGTGCCAGCAGCCCACGCAGCGGGAGGCGCAATGAGCAGTTCTTC.

This clone showed up many times. The rearrangement links TRBV5-1 to TRBJ2-1, with a weak D call TRBD2 (6 bases). This CDR3 has 15 amino acids. Germline V gene sequence: CDR1 SGHRS, CDR2 YFSETQ. Trimming left V 0 bases short and J 0 bases short, with 7 bases between. CDR3 protein: CASSLDGSSYNEQFF. The CDR3 DNA reads TGCGCCAGCAGCTTGGACGGGAGCTCCTACAATGAGCAGTTCTTC.

This clone was seen ten or more times. The chain links TRBV6-4 to TRBJ1-3; TRBD1 is a possible D gene (5 bases). Germline V CDR1 and CDR2: MRHNA, SNTAGT. Trimming pared 5 bases from V and 4 bases from J, leaving 15 bases between. CDR3 size: 15 residues. The CDR3 region has the DNA TGTGCCAGCAGTCCCCAGGGAGGAGCGGGAAACACCATATATTTT. Translated, it gives CASSPQGGAGNTIYF.

This clone was observed many times. The chain carries TRBV29-1 and TRBJ1-5, with D possibly TRBD1 on 6 matching bases. V gave up 4 bases and J gave up 4 bases, with 17 bases separating them. CDR1 SQVTM and CDR2 ANQGSEA come from the germline V gene. This CDR3 has 15 residues. The CDR3 sequence is CSVAWADRSNQPQHF. The CDR3 nucleotides are TGCAGCGTTGCCTGGGCGGACAGATCAAATCAGCCCCAGCATTTT.

This clone has at least ten counts. This chain joins TRBV9 and TRBJ1-1; D not resolved. Germline-derived CDR1 and CDR2 are SGDLS and YYNGEE. Trimming removed 3 bases from V and 1 base from J, with 13 bases in between. The CDR3 is 15 residues long. In DNA, the CDR3 is TGTGCCAGCAGCGACGGAGCCTACCAGAACACTGAAGCTTTCTTT. It encodes CASSDGAYQNTEAFF.

This clone occurred many times. The chain recombines TRBV28 with TRBJ1-2; 7 bases fit TRBD1. In germline, CDR1 is MDHEN, CDR2 SYDVKM. The CDR3 consists of 15 residues. V trimming: 3 bases; J trimming: 4 bases; junction bases outside the gene matches: 8. In DNA form, the CDR3 reads TGTGCCAGCAGTTTCAGGACAGGACGGGGCTATGGCTACACCTTC. Its protein is CASSFRTGRGYGYTF.

Ten or more counts support this clone. The CDR3 coding sequence is TGTGCCAGCGGCGAGGCGGGGAGAAACACCATATATTTT. It is translated as CASGEAGRNTIYF. The rearrangement joins TRBV5-5 to TRBJ1-3; D call uncertain. This CDR3 spans 13 amino acids. The ends were cut back, 7 bases at V and 5 bases at J, with 13 bases in the middle. Germline CDR1 is SGHKS and CDR2 is YYEKEE (reference sequence).